Below are 29 T cell receptor beta chains sequenced from a single sample in a study of CD8 T cells in Susac syndrome. It was with random hexamers that roughly 0.5 to 1 ug RNA was reverse transcribed. MiXCR was run by TCRdb on the immunoSEQ multiplex PCR reads, yielding one entry per CDR3 protein. The sample lists roughly 110,000 distinct CDR3 sequences, 80% to 95% occurring once. The source material was CD4+ T cells from PBMCs. Source of these receptors: a human donor in good health.

In nucleotides, the CDR3 is TGTGCCAGCAGCTTGAGGTCGGGGGAAAGAGAGACCCAGTACTTC. This gives the protein CASSLRSGERETQYF. V and J are TRBV5-5 and TRBJ2-5; a weak D match, TRBD2 (6 bases). Trimming removed 1 base at V and 4 bases at J, with 14 bases between. The CDR3 consists of 15 residues. Germline CDR1 and CDR2: SGHKS and YYEKEE (reference sequence). The full variable domain, its missing parts supplied by reference TRBV5-5 and TRBJ2-5, is DAGVTQSPTHLIKTRGQQVTLRCSPISGHKSVSWYQQVLGQGPQFIFQYYEKEERGRGNFPDRFSARQFPNYSSELNVNALLLGDSALYLCASSLRSGERETQYFGPGTRLLVL.

The J gene is TRBJ2-1, the V gene TRBV7-9; 14 bases are a match to TRBD2. Trimming at V came to 3 bases and at J to 5 bases, leaving 12 bases not matched to a gene. Per germline, CDR1 SEHNR and CDR2 FQNEAQ (reference sequence). The length of the CDR3 is 19 residues. The CDR3 reads CASSFMTSGRAAVHNEQFF. The CDR3 nucleotides are TGTGCCAGCAGCTTTATGACTAGCGGGAGGGCCGCGGTCCACAATGAGCAGTTCTTC.

The rearrangement uses TRBV4-3 and TRBJ1-1, with D maybe TRBD1 (5 bases). Germline V CDR1 and CDR2: LGHNA, YSLEER. V was pared by 4 bases and J by 3 bases, with 15 bases between. The CDR3 has 15 residues. CDR3 sequence (DNA): TGCGCCAGCAGCCCACACGGGACGAAAGACACTGAAGCTTTCTTT. Translation gives CASSPHGTKDTEAFF.

This sequence joins TRBV7-2 and TRBJ2-1; no clear D gene. CDR1 is SGHTA and CDR2 is FQGNSA in the germline V gene. Trimming cost V 0 bases and J 13 bases, with 10 bases left between them. This CDR3 is 12 amino acids long. The chain's CDR3 is CASSLAGSPQFF. CDR3 nucleotides: TGTGCCAGCAGCTTAGCCGGCAGCCCACAGTTCTTC.

The V gene is TRBV14, the J gene TRBJ1-1; D may be TRBD1 (5 bases). This CDR3 comprises 13 residues. Germline V gives CDR1 SGHDN, CDR2 FVKESK. V lost 3 bases, J lost 7 bases, and 12 bases lay in between. CDR3 DNA: TGTGCCAGCAGCCACTCTTGGGGCAGTGAAGCTTTCTTT. The encoded protein is CASSHSWGSEAFF.

The chain has TRBV30 and TRBJ1-5; maybe TRBD1 (5 bases). The CDR3 covers 15 residues. The V gene lost 2 bases and the J gene lost 0 bases, with 11 bases spanning the gap. The germline V gene encodes CDR1 GTSNPN and CDR2 SVGIG (reference sequence). The CDR3 nucleotides read TGTGCCTGGAGTATTGGGGCTAATAGCAATCAGCCCCAGCATTTT. It codes for CAWSIGANSNQPQHF.

This sequence joins TRBV7-9 and TRBJ2-1; 11 positions match TRBD2. After removal of 4 bases from V and 7 bases from J, the junction contained 9 bases not matched to a gene. The CDR3 loop spans 16 amino acids. From germline, CDR1 is SEHNR and CDR2 FQNEAQ (reference sequence). CDR3 amino acids: CASSSGPGLAVNEQFF. CDR3 nucleotide sequence: TGTGCCAGCAGCTCAGGACCGGGACTAGCGGTTAATGAGCAGTTCTTC. Using reference TRBV7-9 and TRBJ2-1 for the parts outside the CDR3, the full variable domain is DTGVSQNPRHKITKRGQNVTFRCDPISEHNRLYWYRQTLGQGPEFLTYFQNEAQLEKSRLLSDRFSAERPKGSFSTLEIQRTEQGDSAMYLCASSSGPGLAVNEQFFGPGTRLTVL.

The chain carries TRBV5-6 and TRBJ1-1; D not resolved. The length of the CDR3 is 11 residues. Germline V gene lookup returns CDR1 SGHDT and CDR2 YYEEEE. V gave up 1 base and J gave up 6 bases, with 4 bases separating them. CDR3 region: CASSLTAEAFF. CDR3 coding DNA: TGTGCCAGCAGCTTGACCGCTGAAGCTTTCTTT.

In its sample, this clonotype was seen once. The chain couples TRBV5-1 to TRBJ1-2; weak D call: TRBD1 (6 bases). The germline gives CDR1 SGHRS, CDR2 YFSETQ. Trimming stripped 0 bases from V and 3 bases from J, with 6 bases between. The CDR3 has 13 residues. The CDR3 loop reads CASSLDRDYGYTF. The CDR3 DNA follows: TGCGCCAGCAGCTTGGACAGGGACTATGGCTACACCTTC. The complete variable domain, with remaining parts taken from reference TRBV5-1 and TRBJ1-2, reads KAGVTQTPRYLIKTRGQQVTLSCSPISGHRSVSWYQQTPGQGLQFLFEYFSETQRNKGNFPGRFSGRQFSNSRSEMNVSTLELGDSALYLCASSLDRDYGYTFGSGTRLTVV.

This sequence joins TRBV12-3 or TRBV12-4 and TRBJ2-1; D call uncertain. Between the trimmed V and J ends, which lost 6 bases and 7 bases, there was a span of 19 bases. The CDR3 has 15 amino acids. CDR3 nucleotide sequence: TGTGCCAGCAGCCTCGAGTCCAATAAATTTAATGAGCAGTTCTTC. It codes for CASSLESNKFNEQFF.

This sequence joins TRBV4-3 and TRBJ1-2; maybe TRBD1 (6 bases). Per the germline V gene, CDR1 is LGHNA and CDR2 is YSLEER. This CDR3 region has 14 residues. V lost 1 base to trimming and J lost 5 bases, with 11 bases between them. The CDR3 coding sequence is TGCGCCAGCAGCCAAGGTCGTCAGGGGTATGGCTACACCTTC. As protein: CASSQGRQGYGYTF.

The chain recombines TRBV3-1 with TRBJ2-1; TRBD2 agrees at 8 bases. CDR1 is LGHDT, CDR2 YNNKEL, per germline (reference sequence). After removal of 0 bases from V and 8 bases from J, the junction contained 6 bases not matched to a gene. The CDR3 has 15 amino acids. CDR3: CASSQDRRGDDEQFF. The CDR3 nucleotides are TGTGCCAGCAGCCAAGATAGGCGGGGGGACGATGAGCAGTTCTTC.

The CDR3 here is CASSLARDNEKLFF. The CDR3 nucleotides read TGTGCCAGCAGCTTAGCCAGGGATAATGAAAAACTGTTTTTT. J is TRBJ1-4 and V is TRBV7-2, with D possibly matching TRBD1 (5 bases). Germline assignment: CDR1 SGHTA and CDR2 FQGNSA. The CDR3 is 14 residues long. Trimming left V 0 bases short and J 4 bases short, with 6 bases between.

This chain links TRBV6-6 with TRBJ2-5; 9 bases line up with TRBD2. The CDR3 is made up of 15 amino acids. Germline values: CDR1 MNHNY, CDR2 SVGAGI (reference sequence). J was trimmed by 0 bases and V by 6 bases; bases with no gene match: 5. The DNA of the CDR3 is TGTGCCAGCAGCCGACTAGCGGCGTACCAAGAGACCCAGTACTTC. Encoded protein: CASSRLAAYQETQYF.

This sequence joins TRBV2 and TRBJ1-4, with a tentative D call TRBD1 (6 bases). The ends were cut back, 6 bases at V and 10 bases at J, with 18 bases in the middle. CDR3 size: 14 residues. Looked up from germline, CDR1 is SNHLY and CDR2 is FYNNEI. CDR3 protein: CASSPQTGRGKLFF. The CDR3, as DNA: TGTGCCAGCAGCCCTCAAACAGGGCGGGGAAAACTGTTTTTT.

This chain's CDR3 is CASSPPHRGLIGEQFF. Here the CDR3 DNA reads TGTGCCAGCTCACCACCGCACAGGGGCCTGATCGGTGAGCAGTTCTTC. The chain is built from TRBV18 and TRBJ2-1; 7 bases agree with TRBD1. There are 16 residues in the CDR3. Germline V lookup: CDR1 KGHSH, CDR2 LQKENI. The ends lost 0 bases at V and 9 bases at J; junction bases unmatched: 11.

The V and J genes are TRBV7-2 and TRBJ1-2; 10 positions agree with TRBD1. This CDR3 is 15 amino acids long. V was clipped by 4 bases and J by 8 bases; unmatched bases: 10. Germline V gene lookup returns CDR1 SGHTA and CDR2 FQGNSA. The CDR3 spells CASSSSSLTGGGYTF. DNA of the CDR3: TGTGCCAGCAGCTCCTCTAGTTTGACAGGGGGCGGCTACACCTTC.

V and J are TRBV4-3 and TRBJ1-5; weak D call: TRBD1 (6 bases). The CDR3 covers 14 residues. The germline gives CDR1 LGHNA, CDR2 YSLEER. The germline V and J ends were trimmed by 4 bases and 3 bases, with 10 bases remaining between them. CDR3 DNA sequence: TGCGCCAGCAGCCCCGACAGGAACAATCAGCCCCAGCATTTT. Translating gives CASSPDRNNQPQHF.

The count of this clonotype is one. The chain combines TRBV3-1 with TRBJ2-5, with TRBD1 as a possible D gene (6 bases). This CDR3 spans 15 amino acids. CDR1 and CDR2 from the germline V gene are LGHDT and YNNKEL (reference sequence). Trimming removed 1 base from V and 5 bases from J, with 14 bases in between. CDR3 in DNA: TGTGCCAGCAGCCAAGCAGCAGGGGCCGGGGAGACCCAGTACTTC. Amino acid sequence: CASSQAAGAGETQYF.

The V call is TRBV20-1, the J call TRBJ2-7, with a possible D match to TRBD2 (5 bases). CDR3 size: 12 residues. Trimming pared 5 bases from V and 3 bases from J, leaving 11 bases between. Germline V gene sequence: CDR1 DFQATT, CDR2 SNEGSKA (reference sequence). Here the CDR3 reads CSAAEDLYEQYF. DNA for the CDR3: TGCAGTGCTGCGGAGGACCTCTACGAGCAGTACTTC.

This chain connects TRBV13 to TRBJ2-7, with D tentatively TRBD2 (6 bases). Deletions cut 6 bases from V and 3 bases from J, with 15 bases between. CDR1 PRHDT and CDR2 FYEKMQ come from the germline V gene (reference sequence). This CDR3 is 14 amino acids long. The chain's CDR3 is CASRLIGRGYEQYF. CDR3 bases: TGTGCCAGCAGGTTAATCGGGAGAGGCTACGAGCAGTACTTC. The full variable domain, its missing parts supplied by reference TRBV13 and TRBJ2-7, is AAGVIQSPRHLIKEKRETATLKCYPIPRHDTVYWYQQGPGQDPQFLISFYEKMQSDKGSIPDRFSAQQFSDYHSELNMSSLELGDSALYFCASRLIGRGYEQYFGPGTRLTVT.

The chain couples TRBV19 to TRBJ2-7; D may be TRBD1 (5 bases). Germline V gives CDR1 LNHDA, CDR2 SQIVND (reference sequence). Trimming took 5 bases from V and 4 from J, leaving 9 bases between them. The CDR3 is 12 amino acids. CDR3 sequence reads: CASSFQGYEQYF. The CDR3 DNA is TGTGCCAGTAGTTTCCAGGGTTACGAGCAGTACTTC. The entire variable domain, with the rest obtained from reference TRBV19 and TRBJ2-7, is as follows: DGGITQSPKYLFRKEGQNVTLSCEQNLNHDAMYWYRQDPGQGLRLIYYSQIVNDFQKGDIAEGYSVSREKKESFPLTVTSAQKNPTAFYLCASSFQGYEQYFGPGTRLTVT.

The rearrangement links TRBV7-8 to TRBJ1-5; no reliable D call. The CDR3 length is 14 residues. CDR1 and CDR2 (germline): SGHVS, FQNEAQ. V gave up 3 bases and J gave up 6 bases, with 12 bases separating them. As DNA, the CDR3 is TGTGCCAGCAGCTTTAGGAGCGAGGGTCAGCCCCAGCATTTT. Translation: CASSFRSEGQPQHF.

This chain uses TRBV22-1 with TRBJ1-1. TRBV22-1 is recorded as a pseudogene. CDR3 length: 15 amino acids. CDR3: CPGSSTFGLNTEAFF. Here the CDR3 DNA reads TGTCCTGGGAGCTCGACGTTCGGATTGAACACTGAAGCTTTCTTT.

The chain uses TRBV7-2 and TRBJ2-2; D tentatively reads TRBD1 or TRBD2 (5 bases each). V lost 4 bases, J lost 9 bases, and 9 bases lay in between. CDR1 and CDR2 from the germline V gene are SGHTA and FQGNSA. The CDR3 is 12 residues long. The CDR3, as DNA: TGTGCCAGCAGCTGGGACGCCAGGGAGCTGTTTTTT. It encodes CASSWDARELFF. Complete variable domain (other parts from reference TRBV7-2 and TRBJ2-2): GAGVSQSPSNKVTEKGKDVELRCDPISGHTALYWYRQSLGQGLEFLIYFQGNSAPDKSGLPSDRFSAERTGGSVSTLTIQRTQQEDSAVYLCASSWDARELFFGEGSRLTVL.

V is TRBV7-2 and J is TRBJ2-1; 13 positions agree with TRBD2. Unmatched junction bases numbered 7, after V lost 4 bases and J lost 7 bases. The CDR3 consists of 16 residues. CDR1 is SGHTA, CDR2 FQGNSA, per germline. The CDR3 sequence is CASSSLAGGLINEQFF. In DNA form, the CDR3 reads TGTGCCAGCAGCTCACTAGCGGGGGGGCTGATTAATGAGCAGTTCTTC. Supplemented by reference TRBV7-2 and TRBJ2-1, the full variable domain reads GAGVSQSPSNKVTEKGKDVELRCDPISGHTALYWYRQSLGQGLEFLIYFQGNSAPDKSGLPSDRFSAERTGGSVSTLTIQRTQQEDSAVYLCASSSLAGGLINEQFFGPGTRLTVL.

The CDR3 coding sequence is TGTGCCTGGAGTTTGGACAGGGTCCATGGCTACACCTTC. Protein product: CAWSLDRVHGYTF. The chain has TRBV30 and TRBJ1-2, with 8 positions matching TRBD1. Trimming at V came to 2 bases and at J to 6 bases, leaving 5 bases not matched to a gene. CDR1 GTSNPN and CDR2 SVGIG come from the germline V gene (reference sequence). This CDR3 region has 13 residues.

This clonotype was detected once. The chain is built from TRBV7-8 and TRBJ2-3, with D possibly TRBD2 on 5 matching bases. Germline-derived CDR1 and CDR2 are SGHVS and FQNEAQ. V was cut by 5 bases and J by 5 bases, with 8 bases left in between. CDR3 length: 12 amino acids. The CDR3 sequence: CASSDRGDTQYF. CDR3 bases: TGTGCCAGCAGCGACCGGGGAGATACGCAGTATTTT.

For the CDR3, the DNA is TGTGCCAGCTCACGAAATTGGGGTGCGGGACAGGGTATATTCGAGGACACTGAAGCTTTCTTT. Translating gives CASSRNWGAGQGIFEDTEAFF. The rearrangement joins TRBV18 to TRBJ1-1; 9 nucleotides align to TRBD1. The germline CDR1 and CDR2 sequences are KGHSH and LQKENI. The V gene end was trimmed by 4 bases and the J gene end by 3 bases; junction bases not matched to a gene: 24. This CDR3 is 21 amino acids long.